This T cell receptor (beta chain) was retrieved from a study of blood T cell repertoires in COVID-19. Study overall: The origin of the acute and convalescent COVID-19 samples was the United States, Italy and Spain.

The CDR3 has 17 amino acids. Trimming took 0 bases from V and 2 from J, leaving 14 bases between them. From germline, CDR1 is LGHNA and CDR2 YSLEER. Original processing notes: Cell counts per sample came from amplifying reference gene primers. Libraries were prepared by immunoSEQ multiplex PCR; TCRdb keeps only in-frame clonotypes and omits some of them. The DNA gave D and trimming, while V, J and clone size come from that table. The repertoire holds about 220,000 clones, with roughly 85% as singletons. This clone occurred a few times. The sequence was collected from a woman in her 70s with COVID-19, enrolled during active disease. The gene calls are TRBV4-3 and TRBJ1-5; weak D call: TRBD1 (6 bases). The sample was peripheral blood. For the CDR3, the DNA is TGCGCCAGCAGCCAAGATGCCAGGGGCTCGGGCAATCAGCCCCAGCATTTT. This codes for CASSQDARGSGNQPQHF.